This is a list of T cell receptor beta chains from one sample in a study of T cells in localized non-small cell lung cancer. The method was immunoSEQ multiplex PCR; TCRdb's version includes in-frame clones alone and lacks a portion of them. Of over 65,000 clones in the sample, less than 85% were seen once. Sequenced here: peripheral blood, sampled before any cancer treatment. Receptors originate from a female donor aged 60 or older with stage I lung adenocarcinoma. Each CDR3 is given with its conserved first and last residue. Each record gives: clone size, J gene, D gene, V gene, CDR3 protein, CDR3 DNA. D genes are given only for firm matches. Clone size is not always given. Where it is, it says once, few, many or a class for expanded clones.

>NA|TRBJ1-2|NA|TRBV5-1
CASSFAGRVEGYTF
TGCGCCAGCAGCTTCGCCGGCAGGGTGGAGGGCTACACCTTC
>NA|TRBJ1-3|NA|TRBV19
CASSFSLQGPGNTIYF
TGTGCCAGTAGTTTCTCGCTACAGGGACCTGGAAACACCATATATTTT
>NA|TRBJ2-3|NA|TRBV5-8
CASSRTINPLGTQYF
TGTGCCAGCAGCAGGACTATCAACCCTTTGGGTACGCAGTATTTT
>NA|TRBJ1-1|NA|TRBV5-1
CASSSTLNTEAFF
TGCGCCAGCAGCTCCACTTTGAACACTGAAGCTTTCTTT
>NA|TRBJ1-2|TRBD1|TRBV7-3
CASSRNGTGVCGYTF
TGTGCCAGCAGCAGAAACGGGACAGGTGTTTGTGGCTACACCTTC
>NA|TRBJ2-7|TRBD2|TRBV11-3
CASSPRGSSYEQYF
TGTGCCAGCAGCCCGCGCGGGAGCTCCTACGAGCAGTACTTC
>NA|TRBJ1-1|NA|TRBV19
CAWEGGNTEAFF
TGTGCATGGGAGGGGGGTAACACTGAAGCTTTCTTT
>NA|TRBJ1-2|TRBD1|TRBV29-1
CSVGRDRGNYGYTF
TGCAGCGTGGGGAGGGACAGGGGGAACTATGGCTACACCTTC
>NA|TRBJ2-5|NA|TRBV5-1
CASSEGFQETQYF
TGCGCCAGCAGTGAGGGTTTCCAAGAGACCCAGTACTTC
>NA|TRBJ2-7|TRBD1|TRBV7-2
CASSRDSLYEQYF
TGTGCCAGCAGCCGGGACAGCCTCTACGAGCAGTACTTC
>NA|TRBJ2-2|NA|TRBV5-1
CASRILNTGELFF
TGCGCCAGCAGAATTTTGAACACCGGGGAGCTGTTTTTT
>few|TRBJ2-3|NA|TRBV2
CASSEALSSTQYF
TGTGCCAGCAGTGAAGCGCTGAGCAGTACGCAGTATTTT
>NA|TRBJ2-7|NA|TRBV19
CASQLAPNRAVSGEQYF
TGTGCCAGTCAACTCGCCCCAAACAGGGCCGTGTCGGGCGAGCAGTACTTC
>NA|TRBJ1-5|NA|TRBV29-1
CSVSQGGQPQHF
TGCAGCGTTTCGCAGGGCGGTCAGCCCCAGCATTTT
>NA|TRBJ2-3|NA|TRBV6-4
CASKRQESTDTQYF
TGTGCCAGCAAAAGACAGGAGAGCACAGATACGCAGTATTTT
>NA|TRBJ2-3|TRBD1|TRBV5-1
CASSYQGASTDTQYF
TGCGCCAGCAGCTACCAGGGGGCTAGCACAGATACGCAGTATTTT
>NA|TRBJ1-1|TRBD1|TRBV10-3
CATTAAGGNTEAFF
TGTGCCACGACCGCGGCAGGGGGGAACACTGAAGCTTTCTTT
>NA|TRBJ2-3|NA|TRBV28
CASAGTFTDTQYF
TGTGCCAGCGCCGGGACCTTCACAGATACGCAGTATTTT
>NA|TRBJ1-1|TRBD1|TRBV9
CASSAPAQKGQSNTEAFF
TGTGCCAGCAGCGCCCCCGCCCAAAAGGGACAGTCGAACACTGAAGCTTTCTTT
>NA|TRBJ2-7|NA|TRBV7-9
CASSLSPPGFLRYEQYF
TGTGCCAGCAGCTTAAGCCCACCGGGATTCCTACGGTACGAGCAGTACTTC
>once|TRBJ1-3|NA|TRBV2
CASSEGIQGGNTIYF
TGTGCCAGCAGCGAGGGGATCCAGGGCGGGAACACCATATATTTT
>NA|TRBJ1-2|TRBD1|TRBV7-2
CASSFQGAYGYTF
TGTGCCAGCAGCTTTCAGGGGGCTTACGGCTACACCTTC
>NA|TRBJ1-1|TRBD1|TRBV29-1
CSVHEQGAGTEAFF
TGCAGCGTCCATGAACAGGGGGCAGGCACTGAAGCTTTCTTT
>NA|TRBJ1-1|NA|TRBV10-3
CAISDTTATEAFF
TGTGCCATCAGTGATACTACGGCAACTGAAGCTTTCTTT
>NA|TRBJ2-1|NA|TRBV28
CATSGFVSYNEQFF
TGTGCCACCTCAGGGTTCGTTTCCTACAATGAGCAGTTCTTC
>NA|TRBJ1-1|NA|TRBV27
CASSLGGGTEAFF
TGTGCCAGCAGTTTAGGGGGTGGCACTGAAGCTTTCTTT
>NA|TRBJ2-3|NA|TRBV4-2
CASSQGVDYTDTQYF
TGTGCCAGCAGCCAAGGAGTAGACTACACAGATACGCAGTATTTT
>NA|TRBJ2-1|NA|TRBV7-3
CASSLSGRYNEQFF
TGTGCCAGCAGCTTAAGCGGACGGTACAATGAGCAGTTCTTC
>NA|TRBJ1-1|NA|TRBV11-3
CASSLEVGLGAFF
TGTGCCAGCAGCTTAGAGGTGGGCCTGGGAGCTTTCTTT
>NA|TRBJ2-2|TRBD1|TRBV19
CASRGQGITGELFF
TGTGCCAGTAGGGGACAGGGCATCACCGGGGAGCTGTTTTTT
>few|TRBJ1-1|NA|TRBV5-1
CASSLNTGVNTEAFF
TGCGCCAGCAGCTTGAACACGGGGGTCAACACTGAAGCTTTCTTT
>NA|TRBJ2-1|NA|TRBV2
CASSEGIYNEQFF
TGTGCCAGCAGTGAAGGAATCTACAATGAGCAGTTCTTC
>NA|TRBJ2-7|NA|TRBV5-1
CASSLGKGSYEQYF
TGCGCCAGCAGCCTGGGTAAAGGATCCTACGAGCAGTACTTC
>NA|TRBJ2-7|NA|TRBV18
CASSPPMGYEQYF
TGTGCCAGCTCACCACCCATGGGGTACGAGCAGTACTTC
>once|TRBJ1-1|TRBD1|TRBV7-9
CASSPTGVPTEAFF
TGTGCCAGCAGCCCTACAGGGGTACCCACTGAAGCTTTCTTT
>NA|TRBJ1-3|NA|TRBV5-6
CASSFQGGSLDGNTIYF
TGTGCCAGCAGCTTTCAGGGTGGTTCCCTGGATGGAAACACCATATATTTT
>NA|TRBJ2-4|NA|TRBV7-8
CASSLTMSQNIQYF
TGTGCCAGCAGCTTGACAATGTCCCAAAACATTCAGTACTTC
>NA|TRBJ2-7|TRBD2|TRBV28
CASRERDGGSYEQYF
TGTGCCAGCAGAGAGCGGGATGGTGGGTCCTACGAGCAGTACTTC
>NA|TRBJ2-3|NA|TRBV18
CASSGGVTDTQYF
TGTGCCAGTTCCGGGGGAGTCACAGATACGCAGTATTTT
>few|TRBJ1-3|NA|TRBV5-1
CASSPGRSGNTIYF
TGCGCCAGCAGCCCTGGGAGGTCTGGAAACACCATATATTTT
>NA|TRBJ2-7|NA|TRBV7-8
CASSTFGDPPGYEQYF
TGTGCCAGCAGCACATTCGGGGACCCCCCCGGCTACGAGCAGTACTTC
>NA|TRBJ2-7|NA|TRBV27
CASSLFSIGESSYEQYF
TGTGCCAGCAGTTTATTTTCGATCGGGGAGAGCTCCTACGAGCAGTACTTC
>NA|TRBJ2-5|TRBD2|TRBV7-2
CASSARTSGETQYF
TGTGCCAGCAGCGCCAGGACTAGCGGAGAGACCCAGTACTTC
>NA|TRBJ2-1|NA|TRBV19
CARQNNEQFF
TGTGCCAGACAAAACAATGAGCAGTTCTTC
>once|TRBJ2-7|NA|TRBV7-2
CASSPTSMSEPNF
TGTGCCAGCAGCCCGACGTCTATGAGCGAACCAAACTTC
>few|TRBJ2-3|TRBD2|TRBV2
CASQLAGGPIDTQYF
TGTGCCAGCCAACTAGCGGGGGGGCCCATAGATACGCAGTATTTT
>NA|TRBJ2-3|TRBD1|TRBV11-3
CASSTTAGTGGATDTQYF
TGTGCCAGCAGCACCACCGCCGGGACAGGGGGCGCAACAGATACGCAGTATTTT
>NA|TRBJ2-5|NA|TRBV12-5
CASGLVRDGVVGARQETQYF
TGTGCTAGTGGTTTGGTACGGGACGGGGTGGTTGGGGCGCGCCAAGAGACCCAGTACTTC
>NA|TRBJ2-7|NA|TRBV7-9
CASSSSHASYEQYF
TGTGCCAGCAGCTCCAGCCATGCCTCCTACGAGCAGTACTTC
>NA|TRBJ2-1|NA|TRBV18
CASSLGSSPTQRHEQFF
TGTGCCAGCTCATTAGGTTCTAGCCCTACCCAACGCCATGAGCAGTTCTTC
>NA|TRBJ2-1|NA|TRBV5-1
CASSLGAVSSYNEQFF
TGCGCCAGCAGCTTGGGGGCTGTAAGCTCCTACAATGAGCAGTTCTTC
>NA|TRBJ1-2|NA|TRBV10-1
CASSEGRFYGYTF
TGCGCCAGCAGTGAGGGACGGTTCTATGGCTACACCTTC
>NA|TRBJ2-7|NA|TRBV9
CASSVGASGTYEQYF
TGTGCCAGCAGCGTAGGTGCCAGTGGAACATACGAGCAGTACTTC
>NA|TRBJ1-5|NA|TRBV19
CASSIDRKVGPQHF
TGTGCCAGTAGTATAGATAGAAAAGTAGGGCCCCAGCATTTT
>NA|TRBJ1-1|NA|TRBV4-1
CASSLGVEAFF
TGCGCCAGCAGCCTTGGGGTTGAAGCTTTCTTT
>NA|TRBJ1-1|TRBD1|TRBV5-1
CASSPQGMNTEAFF
TGCGCCAGCAGCCCACAGGGGATGAACACTGAAGCTTTCTTT
>NA|TRBJ2-2|NA|TRBV6-6
CASSYRGELFF
TGTGCCAGCAGTTACCGGGGGGAGCTGTTTTTT
>few|TRBJ2-4|TRBD1|TRBV5-1
CASSLEFAGQGDAIQYF
TGCGCCAGCAGCTTGGAGTTCGCTGGGCAGGGGGACGCCATTCAGTACTTC
>NA|TRBJ1-2|TRBD1|TRBV19
CASRPLRTGMHGYTF
TGTGCCAGTCGTCCTCTTAGGACAGGGATGCATGGCTACACCTTC